This T cell receptor (beta chain) was observed in a study of cytomegalovirus exposure and HLA in healthy donors. Regarding the study as a whole: Altogether, 150 to 200 TCR beta chains were recorded as cytomegalovirus-associated. Accurate predictions that matched the HLA-A and HLA-B alleles of most subjects were reportedly made from TCR beta sequences. TCR beta V- and J-gene trimming, according to a later analysis, was linked to a missense DCLRE1C variant.

With V trimmed by 3 bases and J by 5 bases, 4 bases remained unmatched. Germline assignment: CDR1 GTSNPN and CDR2 SVGIG (reference sequence). The CDR3 extends over 13 amino acids. The PCR ran on 60 Vbeta and 13 Jbeta primers. TCRdb's copy holds only in-frame clones and misses some; the assay was immunoSEQ multiplex PCR. The sample contains some 150,000 clones, 80% to 90% of which appear only once. With regard to this clone: What it binds is not known.

The sequencing input was PBMCs. This chain connects TRBV30 to TRBJ2-5; 9 positions match TRBD1. The receptor was derived from a woman between 50 and 59 years old in good health and CMV-seronegative. The CDR3 DNA follows: TGTGCCTGGAGGGGACAGGGTGTGGAGACCCAGTACTTC. Protein sequence: CAWRGQGVETQYF.